A selection of T cell receptor beta chains follows, all from one sample in a study of cytomegalovirus exposure and HLA in healthy donors. Clones were sequenced by immunoSEQ multiplex PCR, and TCRdb holds only the in-frame ones, with some missing. The sample has 180,000 or so clones; less than 80% are singletons. Source material: PBMCs. The receptors were gathered from a man between 18 and 29 years old in good health and CMV-seronegative. The CDR3 runs from the conserved cysteine through the conserved F or W. The D gene is left open where the match is weak. The listing skips clone size in some rows; elsewhere it reads once, few, many or a size class.

cdr3_aa	cdr3_nt	clone_size	j_call	d_call	v_call
CASTKGGSMDTQYF	TGCGCCAGCACGAAGGGGGGGAGCATGGATACGCAGTATTTT	-	TRBJ2-3	-	TRBV5-1
CASGPYGGAQDTQYF	TGTGCCAGCGGCCCTTACGGGGGGGCCCAGGATACGCAGTATTTT	-	TRBJ2-3	TRBD2	TRBV9
CASSLASGNTIYF	TGTGCCAGCAGCCTCGCGTCCGGAAACACCATATATTTT	once	TRBJ1-3	-	TRBV14
CASKTGLAGHTDTQYF	TGCGCCAGCAAGACCGGACTAGCGGGTCACACAGATACGCAGTATTTT	few	TRBJ2-3	TRBD2	TRBV5-1
CASSYSGQGNTEAFF	TGTGCCAGCAGTTACTCGGGTCAGGGCAACACTGAAGCTTTCTTT	few	TRBJ1-1	-	TRBV6-6
CASSVYAQGGYTF	TGTGCCAGCAGCGTTTACGCCCAGGGTGGCTACACCTTC	-	TRBJ1-2	-	TRBV9
CASSRGQNQETQYF	TGCGCCAGCAGCCGCGGACAGAATCAAGAGACCCAGTACTTC	-	TRBJ2-5	-	TRBV5-1
CASSFSGTGYEQYF	TGCGCCAGCAGCTTTTCCGGGACAGGATACGAGCAGTACTTC	-	TRBJ2-7	TRBD1	TRBV5-1
CASSYSAGRRSGELFF	TGTGCCAGCAGTTACTCTGCAGGGCGTCGGTCCGGGGAGCTGTTTTTT	-	TRBJ2-2	-	TRBV6-5
CASSLAGWGNNEQFF	TGTGCCAGCAGCTTAGCGGGATGGGGCAACAATGAGCAGTTCTTC	-	TRBJ2-1	-	TRBV11-1
CASSVRGNTGELFF	TGTGCCAGCAGCGTCCGCGGGAACACCGGGGAGCTGTTTTTT	-	TRBJ2-2	-	TRBV7-3
CAWSMGQGARGETQYF	TGTGCCTGGAGTATGGGACAGGGGGCTCGAGGAGAGACCCAGTACTTC	-	TRBJ2-5	TRBD1	TRBV30
CASRATGSNSPLHF	TGTGCCAGCAGGGCCACGGGGAGCAATTCACCCCTCCACTTT	few	TRBJ1-6	-	TRBV2
CASSLLGNRGNSPLHF	TGTGCCAGCAGTTTATTGGGGAACAGGGGCAATTCACCCCTCCACTTT	-	TRBJ1-6	TRBD1	TRBV28
CASSAGARNGYTF	TGTGCCAGCAGCGCGGGGGCGCGCAATGGCTACACCTTC	-	TRBJ1-2	-	TRBV5-4
CASSGDRGQNSPLHF	TGTGCCAGCAGCGGGGACAGAGGCCAAAATTCACCCCTCCACTTT	-	TRBJ1-6	TRBD1	TRBV9
CASSRELAKNIQYF	TGTGCCAGCAGTCGAGAGTTAGCCAAAAACATTCAGTACTTC	-	TRBJ2-4	-	TRBV5-4
CASSLRDSLSETQYF	TGTGCCAGCAGTCTCCGGGACAGTTTATCGGAGACCCAGTACTTC	-	TRBJ2-5	TRBD1	TRBV28
CASSDGGGRSDTQYF	TGTGCCAGCAGTGACGGGGGCGGGAGGTCAGATACGCAGTATTTT	-	TRBJ2-3	TRBD2	TRBV6-4
CASSGTGAPEAFF	TGTGCCAGCTCAGGAACAGGGGCCCCTGAAGCTTTCTTT	-	TRBJ1-1	TRBD1	TRBV18
CAIRQRLAGLNTGELFF	TGTGCCATCAGACAAAGACTAGCGGGATTAAACACCGGGGAGCTGTTTTTT	-	TRBJ2-2	TRBD2	TRBV10-3
CASSLATGTGITYEQYF	TGCGCCAGCAGCTTGGCTACCGGGACAGGGATAACCTACGAGCAGTACTTC	-	TRBJ2-7	TRBD1	TRBV5-1
CASSFFGGRTEAFF	TGTGCCAGCAGTTTTTTCGGGGGGCGGACTGAAGCTTTCTTT	-	TRBJ1-1	-	TRBV28
CASSITWVQTSLHF	TGTGCCAGTAGTATTACTTGGGTTCAGACAAGCCTCCACTTT	-	TRBJ1-6	-	TRBV19
CANGGGEDYNEQFF	TGCGCCAACGGGGGAGGGGAAGACTACAATGAGCAGTTCTTC	-	TRBJ2-1	TRBD2	TRBV5-1
CASSSGGSEQYF	TGCGCCAGCAGCTCGGGGGGCTCCGAGCAGTACTTC	-	TRBJ2-7	-	TRBV5-1
CAWSAVAGDFEQFF	TGTGCCTGGAGTGCGGTAGCGGGGGACTTTGAGCAGTTCTTC	-	TRBJ2-1	TRBD2	TRBV30
CASSQAGGARGYTF	TGTGCCAGCAGCCAAGCAGGGGGCGCGAGAGGCTACACCTTC	-	TRBJ1-2	TRBD1	TRBV14
CASSVVEGSYGYTF	TGTGCCAGCAGCGTAGTCGAGGGCAGCTATGGCTACACCTTC	-	TRBJ1-2	-	TRBV9
CASSVAGQGPYEQYF	TGCGCCAGCAGCGTGGCGGGACAGGGGCCCTACGAGCAGTACTTC	few	TRBJ2-7	TRBD1	TRBV5-1
CASSPPEGAGEQYF	TGTGCCAGCAGCCCGCCCGAGGGAGCGGGGGAGCAGTACTTC	-	TRBJ2-7	TRBD2	TRBV4-2
CASSLGGYGYTF	TGTGCCAGCAGCTTAGGCGGCTATGGCTACACCTTC	-	TRBJ1-2	-	TRBV7-2
CASSLQGLDTEAFF	TGTGCCAGTAGTCTACAGGGGTTAGATACTGAAGCTTTCTTT	-	TRBJ1-1	TRBD1	TRBV19
CASSATSGRPEETQYF	TGTGCCAGCAGCGCGACTAGCGGGAGGCCAGAAGAGACCCAGTACTTC	-	TRBJ2-5	TRBD2	TRBV2
CASRSGTGVHTGELFF	TGCGCCAGCAGATCCGGGACAGGGGTCCACACCGGGGAGCTGTTTTTT	few	TRBJ2-2	TRBD1	TRBV5-1
CASKQGVYEQYF	TGTGCCAGCAAACAGGGTGTCTACGAGCAGTACTTC	-	TRBJ2-7	-	TRBV6-1
CSSSFTGGFNEQYF	TGTTCCAGCAGCTTCACAGGGGGATTCAACGAGCAGTACTTC	-	TRBJ2-7	TRBD1	TRBV7-9
CASRVRHISPRGAKNIQYF	TGTGCCAGCAGAGTAAGGCATATTAGCCCCCGGGGGGCCAAAAACATTCAGTACTTC	-	TRBJ2-4	-	TRBV28
CASYQGYGYTF	TGTGCCAGCTACCAGGGATATGGCTACACCTTC	-	TRBJ1-2	-	TRBV28
CAWSGAWRTSFNYEQYF	TGTGCCTGGAGTGGGGCTTGGCGTACGTCTTTTAACTACGAGCAGTACTTC	once	TRBJ2-7	-	TRBV30
CASSPTRGTEAFF	TGTGCCAGTAGTCCGACAAGGGGCACTGAAGCTTTCTTT	-	TRBJ1-1	-	TRBV19
CASSLAGGPFDEQFF	TGTGCCAGCAGCTTAGCGGGAGGGCCTTTCGATGAGCAGTTCTTC	-	TRBJ2-1	TRBD2	TRBV7-3
CASSVGRDRAEAFF	TGTGCCAGCAGCGTTGGCCGGGACAGGGCTGAAGCTTTCTTT	few	TRBJ1-1	TRBD1	TRBV9
CASSLGGQGNLGYTF	TGTGCCAGCAGCTTAGGGGGACAGGGGAATTTGGGCTACACCTTC	-	TRBJ1-2	TRBD1	TRBV7-2
CASSYGGSNTEAFF	TGTGCCAGCAGTTACGGAGGATCGAACACTGAAGCTTTCTTT	-	TRBJ1-1	-	TRBV6-5
CASSLDSRGFEPQHF	TGTGCCAGCAGCTTAGATTCCAGGGGATTTGAGCCCCAGCATTTT	-	TRBJ1-5	-	TRBV11-3
CATRGTGTQQYF	TGTGCCACTAGAGGGACAGGGACACAGCAGTACTTC	-	TRBJ2-5	TRBD1	TRBV28
CASTVSGVNPDTQYF	TGTGCCAGCACCGTTAGCGGGGTTAATCCAGATACGCAGTATTTT	-	TRBJ2-3	TRBD2	TRBV2